These 16 T cell receptor beta chains were sequenced from one sample in a study of blood T cell repertoires in COVID-19. Using immunoSEQ multiplex PCR, the repertoire was profiled, and TCRdb retains in-frame clones only, with some absent. The table lists some 160,000 clones, around four fifths of them singletons, with approximately 7.6% in the top ten. The sequenced sample consisted of peripheral blood. The source of these receptors is a woman older than 75 with COVID-19, enrolled during active disease.

The chain combines TRBV7-8 with TRBJ1-1; the match to TRBD1 covers 8 bases. Germline V gene data show CDR1 as SGHVS and CDR2 as FQNEAQ. The CDR3 runs 13 residues. With 5 bases clipped from V and 4 bases from J, the junction kept 3 bases outside the gene matches. For the CDR3, the DNA is TGTGCCAGCAGCCTAACAGGGGGCACTGAAGCTTTCTTT. Its translation is CASSLTGGTEAFF.

This rearrangement joins TRBV19 to TRBJ2-1; 11 bases are shared with TRBD2. CDR3 length: 17 residues. J was trimmed by 10 bases and V by 3 bases; bases with no gene match: 14. The germline V gene has CDR1 LNHDA and CDR2 SQIVND (reference sequence). In nucleotides, the CDR3 is TGTGCCAGTAGTATGGGAGGGCTAGCGGGGGGAAATCGGGAGCAGTTCTTC. Translated: CASSMGGLAGGNREQFF.

The V and J genes are TRBV5-1 and TRBJ2-2; 9 bases are a match to TRBD2. CDR1 SGHRS and CDR2 YFSETQ come from the germline V gene. With V trimmed by 1 base and J by 7 bases, 8 bases remained unmatched. The CDR3 loop spans 16 amino acids. Here the CDR3 DNA reads TGCGCCAGCAGCTTGAGTCCAGCGGGAGGTAGCGGGGAGCTGTTTTTT. Protein: CASSLSPAGGSGELFF. The full variable domain, rest sourced from reference TRBV5-1 and TRBJ2-2, is KAGVTQTPRYLIKTRGQQVTLSCSPISGHRSVSWYQQTPGQGLQFLFEYFSETQRNKGNFPGRFSGRQFSNSRSEMNVSTLELGDSALYLCASSLSPAGGSGELFFGEGSRLTVL.

The chain links TRBV20-1 to TRBJ2-1, with D tentatively TRBD2 (6 bases). The V end was cut by 3 bases, the J end by 2 bases, with 14 bases between. The CDR3 has 15 residues. Per the germline V gene, CDR1 is DFQATT and CDR2 is SNEGSKA (reference sequence). In nucleotides, the CDR3 is TGCAGTGCTAGTATGGCGGGATATCCCTACAATGAGCAGTTCTTC. Protein sequence: CSASMAGYPYNEQFF.

CDR3 nucleotides: TGTGCCAGCAGCGGAACAGGGGTGGCTGGAAACACCATATATTTT. Translating it yields CASSGTGVAGNTIYF. The chain recombines TRBV9 with TRBJ1-3; 7 positions agree with TRBD1. The CDR3 runs to 15 residues. Germline assignment: CDR1 SGDLS and CDR2 YYNGEE. V lost 3 bases and J lost 2; bases outside the gene matches: 5.

V and J are TRBV18 and TRBJ1-2; no reliable D call. CDR3 length equals 17 residues. The ends were cut back, 2 bases at V and 0 bases at J, with 16 bases in the middle. Germline lookup yields CDR1 KGHSH and CDR2 LQKENI. The CDR3 is CASSPSTDGGANYGYTF. Written as DNA, the CDR3 is TGTGCCAGCTCACCAAGTACAGACGGAGGCGCTAACTATGGCTACACCTTC. Looking up the rest from reference TRBV18 and TRBJ1-2 gives the full variable domain: NAGVMQNPRHLVRRRGQEARLRCSPMKGHSHVYWYRQLPEEGLKFMVYLQKENIIDESGMPKERFSAEFPKEGPSILRIQQVVRGDSAAYFCASSPSTDGGANYGYTFGSGTRLTVV.

This clone came up a few times. V usage is TRBV10-3 and J usage is TRBJ1-2, with TRBD1 identical over 9 bases. CDR1 is ENHRY, CDR2 SYGVKD, per germline. The CDR3 is 13 amino acids. Trimming removed 10 bases from V and 3 bases from J; junction bases left unmatched: 6. As DNA, the CDR3 is TGTGCCAGTCGACAGGGGGACGACTATGGCTACACCTTC. Protein: CASRQGDDYGYTF.

This clone occurred a few times. V gene TRBV4-1 combines with J gene TRBJ2-7; D is ambiguous. CDR1 is MGHRA, CDR2 YSYEKL, per germline. The CDR3 totals 13 residues. Trimming shortened V by 3 bases and J by 2 bases, and 8 bases separated the two germline ends. CDR3 DNA sequence: TGCGCCAGCAGCCAGCCTAGTACCTACGAGCAGTACTTC. Its protein product is CASSQPSTYEQYF.

This chain connects TRBV18 to TRBJ2-7; D perhaps matches TRBD1 (6 bases). V lost 3 bases, J lost 7 bases, and 16 bases lay in between. Germline values: CDR1 KGHSH, CDR2 LQKENI. This CDR3 region has 14 residues. The CDR3 here is CASSPTNREAEQYF. DNA of the CDR3: TGTGCCAGCTCACCGACTAACAGGGAAGCAGAGCAGTACTTC.

The V gene is TRBV5-1, the J gene TRBJ2-5; 8 nucleotides line up with TRBD1. The V gene end was trimmed by 6 bases and the J gene end by 3 bases; junction bases not matched to a gene: 7. Germline CDR1 reads SGHRS; CDR2 reads YFSETQ. This CDR3 comprises 14 residues. The CDR3, as DNA: TGCGCCAGCAAAACCGGGACAGGCGAAGAGACCCAGTACTTC. Protein product: CASKTGTGEETQYF.

This sequence joins TRBV7-3 and TRBJ2-3, with TRBD2 as a possible D gene (7 bases). The CDR3 extends over 20 amino acids. The V and J ends lost 1 base and 1 base respectively, with 24 bases between them. Germline CDR1 SGHTA, CDR2 FQGTGA. The CDR3 protein is CASSLIGANGGRVGTDTQYF. DNA of the CDR3: TGTGCCAGCAGCTTAATTGGGGCAAACGGGGGGCGGGTTGGCACAGATACGCAGTATTTT.

V gene TRBV18 combines with J gene TRBJ2-5; 7 bases match TRBD1. The germline V gene has CDR1 KGHSH and CDR2 LQKENI. CDR3 length: 14 residues. Trimming at V came to 3 bases and at J to 1 base, leaving 2 bases not matched to a gene. The CDR3 bases are TGTGCCAGCTCACCGAGACAGGGCCAAGAGACCCAGTACTTC. This codes for CASSPRQGQETQYF.

The chain links TRBV6-5 to TRBJ2-7, with D hard to call. The CDR3 is made up of 12 amino acids. Germline-derived CDR1 and CDR2 are MNHEY and SVGAGI. Trimming took off 4 bases at V and 3 bases at J, with 7 bases between the two ends. CDR3 sequence (DNA): TGTGCCAGCAGTTCCTCCGTCTACGAGCAGTACTTC. Translation gives CASSSSVYEQYF.

The chain uses TRBV3-1 (or the pseudogene TRBV3-2) and TRBJ1-3, with D tentatively TRBD1 (6 bases). This CDR3 has 16 amino acids. The V gene lost 3 bases and the J gene lost 5 bases, with 17 bases spanning the gap. The germline CDR1 and CDR2 sequences are LGHDT and YNNKEL (reference sequence). In nucleotides, the CDR3 is TGTGCCAGCAGCCATAGCTCAAGGGGGGGTAGAAACACCATATATTTT. This gives the protein CASSHSSRGGRNTIYF.

The J gene is TRBJ2-3, the V gene TRBV15; TRBD2 matches at 12 bases. Unmatched junction bases numbered 11, after V lost 1 base and J lost 6 bases. Germline V gives CDR1 LNHNV, CDR2 YYDKDF (reference sequence). The CDR3 loop spans 18 amino acids. In DNA, the CDR3 is TGTGCCACCAGCAGAGGTCCCCTAGCGGGAGGGCCGGCGGATACGCAGTATTTT. This encodes CATSRGPLAGGPADTQYF.

This rearrangement joins TRBV6-6 to TRBJ1-5; TRBD1 is a possible D gene (5 bases). The V and J ends lost 6 bases and 5 bases respectively, with 14 bases between them. Germline CDR1 MNHNY, CDR2 SVGAGI (reference sequence). This CDR3 contains 14 residues. This chain's CDR3 is CASRKQVRDQPQHF. In nucleotides, the CDR3 is TGTGCCAGCAGAAAACAGGTCAGGGATCAGCCCCAGCATTTT.